What follows is one TCR beta chain and its context. The antigen remains unidentified. Looked up from germline, CDR1 is LGHNA and CDR2 is YSLEER. V was trimmed by 0 bases and J by 6 bases, leaving 6 bases between them. This CDR3 contains 13 residues. Primers: 60 Vbeta forward and 13 Jbeta reverse. Data came from immunoSEQ multiplex PCR; TCRdb stores just in-frame clones and leaves some out. This table holds roughly 300,000 clones, more than 80% found once. The data stem from a study of cytomegalovirus exposure and HLA in healthy donors. Study results and limitations: With later analysis, a missense DCLRE1C variant became linked to TCR beta V- and J-gene trimming. Presence/absence analysis assumed near-uniform sequencing depth across donors. There were around 160 TCR beta chains listed as cytomegalovirus-associated. Data from an earlier analysis indicated that most TCR beta V segments were productive either about 90% or about 30% of the time.

The chain recombines TRBV4-3 with TRBJ2-4, with D uncertain. Sample: PBMCs. This clonotype was sampled from a man between 35 and 55 years old in good health and CMV-seropositive. Here the CDR3 reads CASSQDILNIQYF. CDR3 nucleotides: TGCGCCAGCAGCCAAGATATCCTAAACATTCAGTACTTC.